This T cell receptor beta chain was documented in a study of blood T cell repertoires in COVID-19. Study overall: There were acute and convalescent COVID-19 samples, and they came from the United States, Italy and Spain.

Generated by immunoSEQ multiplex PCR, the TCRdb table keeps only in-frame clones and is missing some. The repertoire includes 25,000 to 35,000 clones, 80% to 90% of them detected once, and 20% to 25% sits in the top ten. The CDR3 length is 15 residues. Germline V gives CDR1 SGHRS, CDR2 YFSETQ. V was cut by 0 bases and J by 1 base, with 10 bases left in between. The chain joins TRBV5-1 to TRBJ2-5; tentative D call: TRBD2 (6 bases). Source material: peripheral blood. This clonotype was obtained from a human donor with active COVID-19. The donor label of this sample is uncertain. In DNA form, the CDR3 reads TGCGCCAGCAGCTTGGTGATAGCGGCCCAAGAGACCCAGTACTTC. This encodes CASSLVIAAQETQYF. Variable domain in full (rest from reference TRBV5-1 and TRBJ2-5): KAGVTQTPRYLIKTRGQQVTLSCSPISGHRSVSWYQQTPGQGLQFLFEYFSETQRNKGNFPGRFSGRQFSNSRSEMNVSTLELGDSALYLCASSLVIAAQETQYFGPGTRLLVL.